This T cell receptor beta chain was recovered during a study of T cell changes during pregnancy in multiple sclerosis (dated by TCRdb to about 2019). For the study in its entirety: The study looked at changes in the T cell repertoire across pregnancy in women with multiple sclerosis.

Library construction relied on the immunoSEQ multiplex PCR assay. In its TCRdb copy, this immuneACCESS table keeps in-frame sequences only and misses some clones. Where compared with another copy, unresolved V genes explain less than half of these, and the others have no known cause. The sample table shows approximately 44,000 clones, and approximately 92% are seen once. About 0.5% of the sample belongs to the ten largest clones. The CDR3 sequence holds 13 residues, the cysteine and phenylalanine included. The only DNA kept is the CDR3, 39 bases in frame from the first base. The germline V gene yields MDHEN for CDR1 and SYDVKM for CDR2. The junction shows trimming of 7 bases on V and 0 bases on J, plus 9 bases between the germline ends. Concerning this clone itself: Its antigen is not yet known. Per-base quality was not reported, and no clone a single base away is much larger than it.

The chain links TRBV28 with TRBJ2-5; no D gene call is confident. The starting material was CD4+ T cells from peripheral blood mononuclear cells, obtained in the second trimester of pregnancy. The clonotype originates from a female donor in good health, enrolled as a control in a pregnancy study. Here the CDR3 is given as CASIPQYQETQYF. The DNA reads TGTGCCAGCATCCCCCAATACCAAGAGACCCAGTACTTC.